The rows below give T cell receptor beta chains drawn from one sample of a study of blood T cell repertoires in COVID-19. Data came from immunoSEQ multiplex PCR; TCRdb stores just in-frame clones and leaves some out. The table shows fewer than 300,000 clones, with approximately 85% occurring only once. Source material: peripheral blood. The receptor set was obtained from a man aged 50 to 60 with active or convalescent COVID-19. Each CDR3 is given with its conserved first and last residue. A D gene is named only where the DNA matches it firmly. Size is omitted from some rows. Given values are once, few, many or a class for expanded clones.

J gene: TRBJ2-3
D gene: -
clone size: few
V gene: TRBV5-1
CDR3 protein: CASSQGTRSTDTQYF
CDR3 DNA: TGCGCCAGCAGCCAAGGGACTCGGAGCACAGATACGCAGTATTTT

J gene: TRBJ1-1
D gene: TRBD1
clone size: -
V gene: TRBV18
CDR3 protein: CASSQGQLANTEAFF
CDR3 DNA: TGTGCCAGCTCACAGGGACAGCTAGCGAACACTGAAGCTTTCTTT

J gene: TRBJ2-3
D gene: TRBD2
clone size: -
V gene: TRBV5-6
CDR3 protein: CASSLELAGGLSDTQYF
CDR3 DNA: TGTGCCAGCAGCTTGGAACTAGCGGGAGGCCTATCAGATACGCAGTATTTT

J gene: TRBJ2-2
D gene: TRBD2
clone size: few
V gene: TRBV27
CDR3 protein: CASSLVAGESTGELFF
CDR3 DNA: TGTGCCAGCAGTTTGGTAGCGGGAGAGAGTACCGGGGAGCTGTTTTTT

J gene: TRBJ2-1
D gene: TRBD2
clone size: -
V gene: TRBV20-1
CDR3 protein: CSASSGNEQFF
CDR3 DNA: TGCAGTGCTTCTAGCGGGAATGAGCAGTTCTTC

J gene: TRBJ2-3
D gene: -
clone size: -
V gene: TRBV2
CDR3 protein: CASKGDPTDTQYF
CDR3 DNA: TGTGCCAGCAAGGGGGACCCCACAGATACGCAGTATTTT

J gene: TRBJ2-1
D gene: -
clone size: once
V gene: TRBV7-8
CDR3 protein: CASSLRSLGNEQFF
CDR3 DNA: TGTGCCAGCAGCTTACGCAGTCTAGGTAATGAGCAGTTCTTC

J gene: TRBJ1-6
D gene: TRBD1
clone size: -
V gene: TRBV29-1
CDR3 protein: CSVSGTANSPLHF
CDR3 DNA: TGCAGCGTCTCCGGGACAGCTAATTCACCCCTCCACTTT

J gene: TRBJ1-6
D gene: TRBD1
clone size: -
V gene: TRBV19
CDR3 protein: CASSNRPGQSNSPLHF
CDR3 DNA: TGTGCCAGTAGTAACCGACCGGGACAGAGTAATTCACCCCTCCACTTT

J gene: TRBJ2-1
D gene: TRBD2
clone size: -
V gene: TRBV7-8
CDR3 protein: CASSSGTSGRVLLTGEQFF
CDR3 DNA: TGTGCCAGCAGCTCAGGGACTAGCGGGAGAGTTTTGCTGACGGGCGAGCAGTTCTTC

J gene: TRBJ2-7
D gene: TRBD1
clone size: -
V gene: TRBV4-1
CDR3 protein: CASSQRQGAGEQYF
CDR3 DNA: TGCGCCAGCAGCCAAAGACAGGGGGCGGGGGAGCAGTACTTC

J gene: TRBJ2-4
D gene: TRBD1
clone size: few
V gene: TRBV6-5
CDR3 protein: CASYRGERAKNIQYF
CDR3 DNA: TGTGCCAGCTACAGGGGCGAGAGGGCCAAAAACATTCAGTACTTC

J gene: TRBJ2-7
D gene: TRBD1
clone size: few
V gene: TRBV14
CDR3 protein: CASSRDRGRSYEQYF
CDR3 DNA: TGTGCCAGCAGCCGGGACAGGGGACGCTCCTACGAGCAGTACTTC

J gene: TRBJ2-4
D gene: TRBD2
clone size: -
V gene: TRBV20-1
CDR3 protein: CSASHITSGQQNIQYF
CDR3 DNA: TGCAGTGCTAGTCACATTACTAGCGGACAACAAAACATTCAGTACTTC

J gene: TRBJ2-7
D gene: -
clone size: -
V gene: TRBV2
CDR3 protein: CASSERQLSSYEQYF
CDR3 DNA: TGTGCCAGCAGTGAAAGACAATTGAGCTCCTACGAGCAGTACTTC

J gene: TRBJ2-7
D gene: -
clone size: -
V gene: TRBV4-1
CDR3 protein: CASSQGGVGGDEQYF
CDR3 DNA: TGCGCCAGCAGCCAGGGAGGGGTGGGGGGCGACGAGCAGTACTTC

J gene: TRBJ1-5
D gene: -
clone size: -
V gene: TRBV4-2
CDR3 protein: CASSQEGQGIQPQHF
CDR3 DNA: TGTGCCAGCAGCCAAGAGGGGCAAGGGATTCAGCCCCAGCATTTT

J gene: TRBJ2-7
D gene: TRBD1
clone size: -
V gene: TRBV3-1/TRBV3-2
CDR3 protein: CASSQETGVPLSSYEQYF
CDR3 DNA: TGTGCCAGCAGCCAAGAGACAGGGGTGCCCCTAAGCTCCTACGAGCAGTACTTC

J gene: TRBJ1-2
D gene: -
clone size: -
V gene: TRBV18
CDR3 protein: CASSAAGTNYGYTF
CDR3 DNA: TGTGCCAGCTCCGCCGCGGGAACAAACTATGGCTACACCTTC

J gene: TRBJ1-5
D gene: -
clone size: -
V gene: TRBV5-6
CDR3 protein: CASSLGAQPQHF
CDR3 DNA: TGTGCCAGCAGCTTGGGAGCTCAGCCCCAGCATTTT

J gene: TRBJ1-1
D gene: -
clone size: -
V gene: TRBV5-1
CDR3 protein: CASSLDPGQRPEAFF
CDR3 DNA: TGCGCCAGCAGCTTGGATCCCGGACAACGCCCAGAAGCTTTCTTT

J gene: TRBJ2-3
D gene: TRBD2
clone size: -
V gene: TRBV30
CDR3 protein: CAWSFLAGAITDTQYF
CDR3 DNA: TGTGCCTGGAGTTTCCTAGCGGGAGCCATCACAGATACGCAGTATTTT